These 6 T cell receptor beta chains came from one sample sequenced in a study of metastatic and nonmetastatic thyroid tumors. Patients were all untreated before their thyroid surgery. Using MiXCR, TCRdb reanalyzed the PCR reads. The data show roughly 11,000 clones, with around 30% seen just once and over 20% held by the top ten. Material for sequencing was adjacent normal tissue. These receptors were taken from a male donor with papillary thyroid cancer or a benign thyroid nodule (not recorded which). Some clones in this sample may be carry-over from other donors' samples.

This clone is a singleton in its sample. The rearrangement joins TRBV5-1 to TRBJ2-1; 7 positions agree with TRBD2. The junction had 4 bases not matched to a gene; V was cut back by 4 bases and J by 12 bases. CDR1 is SGHRS, CDR2 YFSETQ, per germline. The CDR3 consists of 11 residues. The CDR3 sequence: CASSSGVWQFF. The DNA for the CDR3 is TGCGCCAGCAGCAGCGGGGTGTGGCAGTTCTTC.

By sample share, this clone is medium-sized. The CDR3 here is CASKQGEDTGELFF. In DNA, the CDR3 is TGTGCCAGCAAACAGGGGGAGGACACCGGGGAGCTGTTTTTT. The chain links TRBV6-4 to TRBJ2-2; TRBD1 agrees at 8 bases. The trim removed 7 bases at V and 3 bases at J, leaving 4 bases unmatched. CDR1 MRHNA and CDR2 SNTAGT come from the germline V gene. The CDR3 length is 14 residues.

This clone occurred a few times. The rearrangement uses TRBV27 and TRBJ1-1; tentative D call: TRBD1 (6 bases). The CDR3 is 13 residues long. The V gene's germline CDR1 is MNHEY and CDR2 SMNVEV (reference sequence). Trimming removed 3 bases from V and 7 bases from J, with 12 bases in between. CDR3 bases: TGTGCCAGCAGTTTTCAGGGGTTTAATGAAGCTTTCTTT. Its translation is CASSFQGFNEAFF.

This clone was seen only a few times. This CDR3 is missing its conserved last phenylalanine or tryptophan, likely due to a read error. It is unclear where the CDR3 begins or ends on the DNA, so no DNA is shown, and the CDR3 is as TCRdb lists it. The chain uses TRBV24-1 and TRBJ2-2. Germline V gene data show CDR1 as KGHDR and CDR2 as SFDVKD. The CDR3 is 11 residues long, ends included. CDR3 loop: CATSDQADRAG.

This clone has more than one count but fewer than ten. Germline and junction disagree at one end, which may indicate a read error. This chain links TRBV6-1 with TRBJ2-2; tentatively, D is TRBD1 (6 bases). This CDR3 region has 14 residues. Germline values: CDR1 MNHNS, CDR2 SASEGT. The CDR3: CASSRMGDTGELFF. CDR3 sequence (DNA): TGTGCCAGCAGTAGAATGGGGGACACCGGTGAGCTGTTTTTT.

This clone counts as medium-sized. DNA of the CDR3: TGTGCCGGACACCGGGACCCGACGGAGACCCAGTACTTC. Residues: CAGHRDPTETQYF. The rearrangement links TRBV2 to TRBJ2-5; D is perhaps TRBD1 or TRBD2 (5 bases each). The CDR3 is 13 residues long. Between the trimmed V and J ends, which lost 11 bases and 5 bases, there was a span of 18 bases. Germline V CDR1 and CDR2: SNHLY, FYNNEI.